This is a list of T cell receptor beta chains from one sample in a study of blood T cell repertoires in COVID-19. Sequencing used immunoSEQ multiplex PCR; TCRdb keeps in-frame clones, though not all of them. The table has fewer than 200,000 clones, approximately 80% seen once; the top ten hold less than 2%. What was sequenced was peripheral blood. These receptors were collected from a human donor in a cohort sampled during active COVID-19. Both conserved end residues are part of each CDR3. Fields, in order: V gene, D gene, J gene, clone size, CDR3 DNA, CDR3 protein. The D gene is left open where the match is weak. A row's size may be missing; if present it is once, few, many or a size class.

>TRBV28|TRBD1|TRBJ2-3|many
TGTGCCAGCAGTCCCGGGACAGGTATCACAGATACGCAGTATTTT
CASSPGTGITDTQYF
>TRBV9|TRBD1|TRBJ2-1|-
TGTGCCAGCAGCGTATATTCCCCCGGGACAGGGGGCTATGAAAATGAGCAGTTCTTC
CASSVYSPGTGGYENEQFF
>TRBV3-1/TRBV3-2|TRBD1|TRBJ1-6|once
TGTGCCAGCAGCCAATCGGACAGGGCTGATTCACCCCTCCACTTT
CASSQSDRADSPLHF
>TRBV6-5|-|TRBJ1-2|-
TGTGCCGTCCGGGACATTACTAACTATGGCTACACCTTC
CAVRDITNYGYTF
>TRBV6-2/TRBV6-3|TRBD1|TRBJ2-6|-
TGTGCCAGCAGTTATTATGGACAGGGAAGCTCTGGGGCCAACGTCCTGACTTTC
CASSYYGQGSSGANVLTF
>TRBV9|TRBD2|TRBJ2-7|-
TGTGCCAGCAGCCAAGCCACTAGCGGGAGGTACGAGCAGTACTTC
CASSQATSGRYEQYF
>TRBV28|TRBD1|TRBJ2-7|-
TGTGCCAGCAGTTCGACAGGGGGGGGTTGGGAGCAGTACTTC
CASSSTGGGWEQYF
>TRBV27|TRBD1|TRBJ1-1|-
TGTGCCAGCAGGACAGGGGATGGGAACACTGAAGCTTTCTTT
CASRTGDGNTEAFF
>TRBV5-1|-|TRBJ2-2|-
TGCGCCAGCAGCCGTGAACCGTCAGGGAACACCGGGGAGCTGTTTTTT
CASSREPSGNTGELFF
>TRBV6-2/TRBV6-3|TRBD1|TRBJ2-7|-
TGTGCCAGCAGCCTCGGTATTAACAGGGGATCGGTCTACGAGCAGTACTTC
CASSLGINRGSVYEQYF
>TRBV19|TRBD1|TRBJ1-5|few
TGTGCCAGTAGTATAGGCGGGGGACAGGGTAGTCAGCCCCAGCATTTT
CASSIGGGQGSQPQHF
>TRBV4-2|-|TRBJ1-5|once
TGTGCCAGCAGCCAAGATCAGGGCTGGGGCAATCAGCCCCAGCATTTT
CASSQDQGWGNQPQHF
>TRBV19|TRBD2|TRBJ2-1|-
TGTGCCAGTAGTATTCAAGCGGGGGCCTACAATGAGCAGTTCTTC
CASSIQAGAYNEQFF
>TRBV6-5|TRBD2|TRBJ2-1|once
TGTGCCAGCAGGGACCTAGCGGGGGGGAACAATGAGCAGTTCTTC
CASRDLAGGNNEQFF
>TRBV28|TRBD1|TRBJ2-7|-
TGTGCCAGCAGTTTGGGACAGCCCTACGAGCAGTACTTC
CASSLGQPYEQYF
>TRBV19|-|TRBJ1-1|-
TGTGCCAGTAGTATCCGGGGGCGGGAGGACACTGAAGCTTTCTTT
CASSIRGREDTEAFF
>TRBV7-8|TRBD1|TRBJ1-2|-
TGTGCCAGCAGTCGTAACTCCGGGACAGGGGGAGGCTACACCTTC
CASSRNSGTGGGYTF
>TRBV10-3|TRBD1|TRBJ2-7|-
TGTGCCGCGACAGGGGATTCCACCTACGAGCAGTACTTC
CAATGDSTYEQYF
>TRBV10-3|-|TRBJ2-4|-
TGTGCCATCAGTGATGGAGCGGCCCTAGCCAAAAACATTCAGTACTTC
CAISDGAALAKNIQYF
>TRBV27|TRBD2|TRBJ2-7|-
TGTGCCAGCAGTTTTACTAGCGGTAACGAGCAGTACTTC
CASSFTSGNEQYF
>TRBV3-1/TRBV3-2|TRBD1|TRBJ2-5|-
TGTGCCAGCAGCCCTGGGACAGTCCTACAAGAGACCCAGTACTTC
CASSPGTVLQETQYF
>TRBV7-2|TRBD2|TRBJ2-3|-
TGTGCCAGCAGCTTAGCGCATAGCGGGGGCCTCACAGATACGCAGTATTTT
CASSLAHSGGLTDTQYF
>TRBV23-1|-|TRBJ1-4|-
TGCGCCAGCAGTCGCTCCACAGACACTAATGAAAAACTGTTTTTT
CASSRSTDTNEKLFF
>TRBV6-5|-|TRBJ1-1|-
TGTGCCAGCAGTTACCCACGTTCCGGGAACACTGAAGCTTTCTTT
CASSYPRSGNTEAFF
>TRBV5-1|-|TRBJ2-5|-
TGCGCCAGCAGCTCAGGGGCCCTCCAAGAGACCCAGTACTTC
CASSSGALQETQYF
>TRBV6-6|TRBD2|TRBJ2-7|-
TGTGCCAGCAGCCCGACTAGCGGGGGAGGATACGAGCAGTACTTC
CASSPTSGGGYEQYF
>TRBV5-4|-|TRBJ2-1|-
TGTGCCAGCAGCCTAGGCTCCCCCCACAACTACGGCAATGAGCAGTTCTTC
CASSLGSPHNYGNEQFF
>TRBV5-1|-|TRBJ2-3|-
TGCGCCAGCAGCTTGGGGCAGGGTCTGGGCACAGATACGCAGTATTTT
CASSLGQGLGTDTQYF
>TRBV7-8|-|TRBJ2-7|-
TGTGCCAGCAGCTTAGATACTAAACCCTACGAGCAGTACTTC
CASSLDTKPYEQYF
>TRBV28|TRBD2|TRBJ2-7|-
TGTGCCAGCAGAACCCTAGCGGGAGGAAGCTCCTACGAGCAGTACTTC
CASRTLAGGSSYEQYF
>TRBV6-5|-|TRBJ2-1|-
TGTGCCAGCAGTTACGGACTATCCTACAATGAGCAGTTCTTC
CASSYGLSYNEQFF
>TRBV27|TRBD2|TRBJ2-3|once
TGTGCCAGCAGTTTATGGGGGGGTCCTCCCTCGGCAGATACGCAGTATTTT
CASSLWGGPPSADTQYF
>TRBV10-3|TRBD1|TRBJ1-1|-
TGTGCCATCTGGGGACAGGGGAACACTGAAGCTTTCTTT
CAIWGQGNTEAFF
>TRBV11-2|-|TRBJ2-1|-
TGTGCCAGCAGCCCCCTACAGGAGTTATTGGGTGAGCAGTTCTTC
CASSPLQELLGEQFF
>TRBV7-9|TRBD1|TRBJ1-3|-
TGTGCCAGCAGCCAGGGGCTAGGGGGCTACGGAAACACCATATATTTT
CASSQGLGGYGNTIYF
>TRBV6-5|-|TRBJ2-2|-
TGTGCCAGCAGTTACTCACTAATAGTGACCGGGGAGCTGTTTTTT
CASSYSLIVTGELFF
>TRBV7-3|TRBD1|TRBJ1-1|-
TGTGCCAGCAGCACCCTTGGCGCAGGGGGGAACACTGAAGCTTTCTTT
CASSTLGAGGNTEAFF
>TRBV4-3|TRBD2|TRBJ2-3|-
TGCGCCAGCAGCCAAACGACTAGCCTTAGCACAGATACGCAGTATTTT
CASSQTTSLSTDTQYF
>TRBV6-2/TRBV6-3|-|TRBJ2-5|-
TGTGCCAGCAGCCCCGACAGCGTTTGGGGAGAGACCCAGTACTTC
CASSPDSVWGETQYF
>TRBV19|-|TRBJ1-6|-
TGTGCCAGTAGTCGAACAGGGAATTCACCCCTCCACTTT
CASSRTGNSPLHF
>TRBV24-1|TRBD1|TRBJ2-2|-
TGTGCCACCAGTGACCCTGGGACAGGTTACACCGGGGAGCTGTTTTTT
CATSDPGTGYTGELFF
>TRBV2|-|TRBJ2-2|-
TGTGCCAGCATCTCGAGTCTGCGGGTAAACACCGGGGAGCTGTTTTTT
CASISSLRVNTGELFF
>TRBV6-5|-|TRBJ1-3|-
TGTGCCAGCAGTTACGAGGTTGCAGGGTTCAACACCATATATTTT
CASSYEVAGFNTIYF
>TRBV6-5|-|TRBJ1-1|once
TGTGCCACAGGCCCCCAACTGGGCACTGAAGCTTTCTTT
CATGPQLGTEAFF
>TRBV5-5|TRBD2|TRBJ2-7|few
TGTGCCAGCAGCTTGGCCCGCGGGAGGGCCTACGAGCAGTACTTC
CASSLARGRAYEQYF
>TRBV13|TRBD2|TRBJ2-5|-
TGTGCCAGCAGCTCCGCGGGGCTAGCGGACCAAGAGACCCAGTACTTC
CASSSAGLADQETQYF
>TRBV24-1|TRBD1|TRBJ2-7|-
TGTGCCACCAGTGACCCGGGACAGGGGTGGTACGAGCAGTACTTC
CATSDPGQGWYEQYF
>TRBV11-2|-|TRBJ1-4|-
TGTGCCAGCAGCTTAGTAAGCCGAACGATTCATGAAAAACTGTTTTTT
CASSLVSRTIHEKLFF
>TRBV5-8|-|TRBJ1-4|-
TGTGCCAGCAGCTCTCCACTTCCCGGTGAAAAACTGTTTTTT
CASSSPLPGEKLFF
>TRBV12-3/TRBV12-4|TRBD1|TRBJ2-5|-
TGTGCCAGCACGACAGGGGTAGAGACCCAGTACTTC
CASTTGVETQYF
>TRBV6-5|TRBD1|TRBJ1-6|-
TGTGCCAGCAGTACCCGGACAGGGGGCGGCTCACCCCTCCACTTT
CASSTRTGGGSPLHF
>TRBV5-1|TRBD1|TRBJ1-2|-
TGCGCCAGCAGCCACCCCCAGGGGGCGTATGGCTACACCTTC
CASSHPQGAYGYTF
>TRBV28|-|TRBJ1-6|few
TGTGCCAGCAGTTTATGGGCCGGGTCTGGTAATTCACCCCTCCACTTT
CASSLWAGSGNSPLHF
>TRBV28|-|TRBJ2-7|-
TGTGCCAGCACCGAAGCGGGTTCCTACGAGCAGTACTTC
CASTEAGSYEQYF
>TRBV28|TRBD1|TRBJ2-3|once
TGTGCCAGCAGTCCATATGGGACAGGCCAACCCAACACAGATACGCAGTATTTT
CASSPYGTGQPNTDTQYF
>TRBV5-1|-|TRBJ1-4|-
TGCGCCAGCAGCACGGGGGGTCAGAATGAAAAACTGTTTTTT
CASSTGGQNEKLFF
>TRBV7-3|TRBD2|TRBJ2-1|-
TGTGCCAGCAGCTTAGGACTAGGGGTCAATGAGCAGTTCTTC
CASSLGLGVNEQFF
>TRBV7-6|TRBD1|TRBJ2-1|-
TGTGCCAGCAGCTTAGCCGGACAGGGGGGTAATGAGCAGTTCTTC
CASSLAGQGGNEQFF
>TRBV6-2/TRBV6-3|TRBD2|TRBJ2-7|-
TGTGCCAGCAGTCCGGGACTAGCGGGGGCCTACGAGCAGTACTTC
CASSPGLAGAYEQYF